The 21 T cell receptor beta chains given below trace back to one sample, sequenced in a study of Ad26.COV2.S vaccination and SARS-CoV-2 variants. The table came from immunoSEQ multiplex PCR; TCRdb's copy has only in-frame clones and leaves some out. The sample contains 380,000 or so clones, 83% of which appear only once. Treatment: roughly 18 received Ad26.COV2.S at low or high dose, single or two shots; roughly five received placebo; per-sample allocation not given. Samples analyzed were those drawn on day 63 after the first vaccine or placebo injection. The sequenced sample was peripheral blood, obtained in a trial of Ad26.COV2.S vaccine versus placebo. The receptors stem from a person between 18 and 59 years old who received the Ad26.COV2.S COVID-19 vaccine or a placebo.

This rearrangement joins TRBV2 to TRBJ2-7; D ambiguous. Germline CDR1 is SNHLY and CDR2 is FYNNEI. V lost 5 bases and J lost 2, with 7 bases in between. This CDR3 has 12 amino acids. In DNA, the CDR3 is TGTGCCAGCAGTACCGACACCTACGAGCAGTACTTC. Translated, it gives CASSTDTYEQYF.

V gene TRBV15 combines with J gene TRBJ1-2, with a tentative D call TRBD1 (5 bases). CDR3 size: 17 residues. V lost 0 bases, J lost 2 bases, and 16 bases lay in between. The germline V gene encodes CDR1 LNHNV and CDR2 YYDKDF (reference sequence). CDR3 region: CATSREPAWQGNYGYTF. The DNA for the CDR3 is TGTGCCACCAGCAGAGAACCTGCTTGGCAGGGAAACTATGGCTACACCTTC. Based on the CDR3 plus reference TRBV15 and TRBJ1-2, the full variable domain is DAMVIQNPRYQVTQFGKPVTLSCSQTLNHNVMYWYQQKSSQAPKLLFHYYDKDFNNEADTPDNFQSRRPNTSFCFLDIRSPGLGDTAMYLCATSREPAWQGNYGYTFGSGTRLTVV.

The chain is built from TRBV6-4 and TRBJ2-1, with 8 bases matching TRBD2. The V segment lost 4 bases and the J segment 3 bases; nucleotides outside the gene matches: 5. This CDR3 has 15 residues. Germline V gene data show CDR1 as MRHNA and CDR2 as SNTAGT. The CDR3 region has the DNA TGTGCCAGCAGTGGAGGACTAGCTGACTACAATGAGCAGTTCTTC. Amino acids: CASSGGLADYNEQFF.

The V call is TRBV6-5, the J call TRBJ1-2; 9 bases match TRBD1. V lost 4 bases to trimming and J lost 4 bases; unmatched junction nucleotides: 4. CDR3 length: 14 residues. Germline V gene sequence: CDR1 MNHEY, CDR2 SVGAGI. CDR3 in amino acids: CASSFGQGSYGYTF. The DNA of the CDR3 is TGTGCCAGCAGTTTCGGACAGGGGAGCTATGGCTACACCTTC.

This rearrangement joins TRBV6-2 or TRBV6-3 to TRBJ1-5, with unresolved D. V lost 4 bases, J lost 10 bases, and 17 bases lay in between. The CDR3 sequence is 14 residues long. The germline gives CDR1 MNHEY, CDR2 SVGEGT. DNA of the CDR3: TGTGCCAGCAGTTTATCAGGCTATCTTTCCCCCCAGCATTTT. This translates into CASSLSGYLSPQHF.

This chain joins TRBV6-1 and TRBJ2-7, with D perhaps matching TRBD2 (5 bases). Looked up from germline, CDR1 is MNHNS and CDR2 is SASEGT. V was clipped by 2 bases and J by 5 bases, with 7 bases between them. The CDR3 sequence is 12 residues long. Here the CDR3 reads CASSEFGDEQYF. The CDR3 nucleotides read TGTGCCAGCAGTGAATTCGGGGACGAGCAGTACTTC.

The gene calls are TRBV24-1 and TRBJ1-5; 8 positions match TRBD1. This CDR3 region has 15 residues. Trimming took 4 bases from V and 6 from J; bases not matched to a gene: 7. Per germline, CDR1 KGHDR and CDR2 SFDVKD. In DNA, the CDR3 is TGTGCCACCAGTGAGAGGACAGGGCCCACTCAGCCCCAGCATTTT. It is translated as CATSERTGPTQPQHF.

This chain joins TRBV28 and TRBJ1-4, with 9 bases that match TRBD1. V lost 8 bases to trimming and J lost 8 bases; unmatched junction nucleotides: 12. Germline lookup yields CDR1 MDHEN and CDR2 SYDVKM. The CDR3 loop spans 15 amino acids. The CDR3 DNA is TGTGCCAGCTATAAAAGACAGGGGGGCGGAGAAAAACTGTTTTTT. The encoded protein is CASYKRQGGGEKLFF.

The gene calls are TRBV2 and TRBJ2-7, with 9 bases matching TRBD2. J gave up 2 bases and V 1 base, and 3 bases lay outside the gene matches. CDR1 SNHLY and CDR2 FYNNEI come from the germline V gene. This CDR3 spans 15 amino acids. CDR3 sequence: CASSEGASGTYEQYF. The CDR3 DNA follows: TGTGCCAGCAGTGAAGGGGCTAGCGGGACCTACGAGCAGTACTTC.

There are a few counts of this clone. The genes are TRBV5-4 and TRBJ2-7; D is undetermined. The V end lost 5 bases, the J end lost 0 bases, and 12 bases lay between the germline ends. The CDR3 is 14 amino acids. The germline V gene has CDR1 SGHNT and CDR2 YYREEE (reference sequence). CDR3 coding DNA: TGTGCCAGCAGTCCCGCACGGCACTCCTACGAGCAGTACTTC. Protein product: CASSPARHSYEQYF.

V and J are TRBV3-1 (or the pseudogene TRBV3-2) and TRBJ2-1; 8 nucleotides match TRBD2. The length of the CDR3 is 16 residues. The V gene end was trimmed by 1 base and the J gene end by 1 base; junction bases not matched to a gene: 3. CDR1 and CDR2 (germline): LGHDT, YNNKEL (reference sequence). The CDR3 DNA sequence: TGTGCCAGCAGCCAAGCCGGGGGGGTATCCTACAATGAGCAGTTCTTC. Residues: CASSQAGGVSYNEQFF.

The V gene is TRBV4-2, the J gene TRBJ2-3; D is ambiguous. Per the germline V gene, CDR1 is LGHNA and CDR2 is YNFKEQ. This CDR3 comprises 16 residues. Trimming pared 1 base from V and 0 bases from J, leaving 11 bases between. The CDR3 DNA sequence: TGTGCCAGCAGCCAAGGTCGTGGGGTCAGCACAGATACGCAGTATTTT. It specifies CASSQGRGVSTDTQYF.

The chain is built from TRBV5-1 and TRBJ2-3; 9 bases are a match to TRBD1. J was trimmed by 2 bases and V by 4 bases; bases with no gene match: 11. Germline V gives CDR1 SGHRS, CDR2 YFSETQ. The CDR3 runs 17 residues. CDR3 sequence (DNA): TGCGCCAGCAGCCCTACCGCCGGGACAGGGATCACAGATACGCAGTATTTT. Protein sequence: CASSPTAGTGITDTQYF.

V and J are TRBV7-3 and TRBJ2-2; 11 positions agree with TRBD1. The CDR3 is 15 amino acids. Trimming removed 4 bases from V and 5 bases from J; junction bases left unmatched: 3. Germline-derived CDR1 and CDR2 are SGHTA and FQGTGA. CDR3 nucleotide sequence: TGTGCCAGCAGCTCCGGGACAGGGGGGACCGGGGAGCTGTTTTTT. Protein product: CASSSGTGGTGELFF.

The genes are TRBV15 and TRBJ2-7; maybe TRBD1 (6 bases). The CDR3 is made up of 14 amino acids. Germline V gene data show CDR1 as LNHNV and CDR2 as YYDKDF (reference sequence). The V and J ends lost 1 base and 3 bases respectively, with 10 bases between them. CDR3 sequence: CATSRALDSYEQYF. In DNA form, the CDR3 reads TGTGCCACCAGCAGAGCCCTGGACAGCTACGAGCAGTACTTC.

CDR3 residues: CASSLSATVETQYF. The CDR3 coding sequence is TGTGCCAGCAGCTTGAGCGCAACAGTCGAGACCCAGTACTTC. The J gene is TRBJ2-5, the V gene TRBV5-4, with D uncertain. The germline CDR1 and CDR2 sequences are SGHNT and YYREEE (reference sequence). V was cut by 1 base and J by 5 bases, with 12 bases left in between. CDR3 size: 14 residues.

This clone was seen only once. J is TRBJ1-6 and V is TRBV3-1 (or the pseudogene TRBV3-2); 7 nucleotides agree with TRBD1. The V gene end was trimmed by 5 bases and the J gene end by 7 bases; junction bases not matched to a gene: 8. Germline lookup yields CDR1 LGHDT and CDR2 YNNKEL (reference sequence). CDR3 length: 15 residues. The CDR3 here is CASSAGGQGNSPLHF. DNA of the CDR3: TGTGCCAGCAGCGCAGGGGGTCAGGGGAATTCACCCCTCCACTTT.

This clone turned up a few times. V and J are TRBV5-4 and TRBJ2-1; a possible D gene is TRBD2 (5 bases). From germline, CDR1 is SGHNT and CDR2 YYREEE (reference sequence). V was cut by 4 bases and J by 10 bases, with 12 bases left in between. The CDR3 spans 12 residues. CDR3 nucleotide sequence: TGTGCCAGCAGCCCAGGACTGAGAGAGCAGTTCTTC. As protein: CASSPGLREQFF.

The rearrangement uses TRBV3-1 (or the pseudogene TRBV3-2) and TRBJ2-3; tentative D call: TRBD2 (5 bases). Trimming took 1 base from V and 4 from J, leaving 12 bases between them. The length of the CDR3 is 15 residues. Looked up from germline, CDR1 is LGHDT and CDR2 is YNNKEL (reference sequence). In DNA form, the CDR3 reads TGTGCCAGCAGCCAAGTATGGCTAGCCCCAGATACGCAGTATTTT. Its protein product is CASSQVWLAPDTQYF.

The CDR3 is CASSLRSDYEQYF. Here the CDR3 DNA reads TGTGCCAGCAGCTTACGGTCAGATTACGAGCAGTACTTC. The chain employs TRBV7-8 and TRBJ2-7; D is ambiguous. CDR3 size: 13 residues. With 2 bases removed from V and 4 bases from J, the gap between germline ends came to 9 bases. Germline V gives CDR1 SGHVS, CDR2 FQNEAQ.

This chain connects TRBV5-1 to TRBJ2-3; D ambiguous. Between the trimmed V and J ends, which lost 1 base and 1 base, there was a span of 7 bases. The CDR3 totals 14 residues. Germline loops: CDR1 SGHRS, CDR2 YFSETQ. The CDR3 protein is CASSLLPGTDTQYF. CDR3 sequence (DNA): TGCGCCAGCAGCTTGCTACCAGGCACAGATACGCAGTATTTT. Supplemented by reference TRBV5-1 and TRBJ2-3, the full variable domain reads KAGVTQTPRYLIKTRGQQVTLSCSPISGHRSVSWYQQTPGQGLQFLFEYFSETQRNKGNFPGRFSGRQFSNSRSEMNVSTLELGDSALYLCASSLLPGTDTQYFGPGTRLTVL.